The T cell receptor (beta chain) described here comes from a study of regulatory T cells in long-lasting Graves disease (TCRdb year 2021). With respect to the entire study: To count as having persistent Graves' disease, a patient had to have received antithyroid drug treatment for over 5 years with TSH receptor autoantibodies remaining persistently positive. Peripheral blood TCR sequencing and RNA sequencing compared persistent Graves' disease patients with newly diagnosed Graves' disease patients. The study was registered as a clinical trial and conducted in China. A total of some 33 samples were covered by TCR sequencing, comprising roughly 13 persistent and about 20 newly diagnosed Graves' disease patients. Persistent Graves' disease patients in the clinical cohort had taken antithyroid drugs for roughly ten years on average.

To prepare the library, multiplex PCR was applied. Instrument used: Illumina HiSeq 4000. CDR3 regions were amplified by Arm-PCR with iRepertoire HTBI primers to construct TCR beta libraries. PCR products were gel purified before sequencing. In the authors' own workflow: Gene usage analysis of CDR3 amino acid clonotypes used the approximately 56 TRBV and 14 to 15 TRBJ segments found across samples. COPE and FqMerger were used to merge filtered high-quality paired reads into contigs. BLAST was used to align contigs to the IMGT TRBV, TRBD and TRBJ reference genes, and CDR3 was defined following IMGT. Any clonotype with a frequency above 0.1% was counted as a highly expanded clone. Shannon entropy was used to measure repertoire diversity, and the Gini coefficient was used to measure V-J evenness. A clonotype found in more than one individual was treated as public. TCRdb cleaned the public reads at Q25 with fastp, built clones with MiXCR and kept in-frame beta chains. Identical CDR3 protein sequences are pooled into one entry, listed with their most common genes and DNA. The V and J calls shown here were made by TCRdb, not taken from the authors' results. Present in this sample are roughly 430,000 distinct CDR3 sequences, roughly 21% of which were seen just once. The ten most abundant clones make up 14% of the sample.

V is shortened by 0 bases, J by 8 bases, and the region joining them spans 19 bases. The germline V gene yields SGHDN for CDR1 and FVKESK for CDR2. The CDR3 starts with the cysteine, ends with the phenylalanine, and has 16 residues. Kept here is only the CDR3 DNA, which spans 48 bases and is read in frame from base 1. Interpreted using the paper, the time point label stands for: persistent/refractory GD, antithyroid drugs over 5 years with positive TRAb. For both TCR sequencing and RNA sequencing, RNA was extracted from PBMCs using TRIzol. The diagnosis of Graves' disease followed American Thyroid Association guidelines. Patients for the study were recruited at an endocrinology department in Xi'an, China. Each patient gave roughly 10 milliliters of peripheral blood, collected in an EDTA anticoagulant tube. PBMCs were isolated by Ficoll Paque Plus density gradient separation without further T cell sorting. An Agilent 2100 Bioanalyzer and agarose gel were used to check RNA quality, while a NanoDrop 2000 measured RNA concentration.

What the work shows at the level of the full study, not this receptor alone: Only the TCR beta chain was sequenced and analyzed. The study examined only peripheral blood because the primary lesion, thyroid tissue, could not be accessed. Persistent disease showed preferential use of TRBV28, TRBJ1-2 and TRBJ2-5, whereas newly diagnosed disease favored TRBV20-1 and TRBJ2-1. Compared with newly diagnosed patients, persistent Graves' disease patients had lower TCR Shannon entropy and fewer highly expanded clones, which suggests clonal expansion. The small sample size was acknowledged by the authors as a limitation that may reduce accuracy. More public clonotypes were shared among persistent patients (roughly 2,700) than among newly diagnosed patients (966).

This clonotype was seen many times. There is no known antigen for this receptor. Per-nucleotide qualities are absent, and no much larger clonotype sits a single base away. The chain employs TRBV14 and TRBJ1-2; the D gene cannot be named for sure. This receptor was obtained from a female donor with Graves disease. This specimen was peripheral blood mononuclear cells (PBMCs), taken when the disease was refractory, from a patient treated with antithyroid drugs. The CDR3 is CASSQDLAHRPEGYTF. The DNA reads as follows: TGTGCCAGCAGCCAAGATCTGGCCCATCGTCCGGAAGGCTACACCTTC.